A single T cell receptor (beta chain) is shown here with its context. The data derive from a study of early stage breast cancer tumors. Across the study: Invasive lobular carcinomas made up about 35% of the 12 ER+/PR+/HER2- tumors.

The V and J ends lost 5 bases and 4 bases, in that order; junction bases with no gene match: 1. The CDR3 length is 13 residues. Per germline, CDR1 KGHSH and CDR2 LQKENI. TCRdb's table, derived via immunoSEQ multiplex PCR, lists solely in-frame clones and lacks some. The sample has more than 7,500 clones, around 75% seen once; the top ten hold roughly 17%. The sequencing input was normal breast tissue next to the tumor. The sequence came from a person between 55 and 69 years old with breast cancer. This sequence joins TRBV18 and TRBJ1-2, with 10 bases lining up with TRBD1. As DNA, the CDR3 is TGTGCCAGCTCATGGACAGGGGGCTATGGCTACACCTTC. This gives the protein CASSWTGGYGYTF. Combining the CDR3 with reference TRBV18 and TRBJ1-2 gives the whole variable domain NAGVMQNPRHLVRRRGQEARLRCSPMKGHSHVYWYRQLPEEGLKFMVYLQKENIIDESGMPKERFSAEFPKEGPSILRIQQVVRGDSAAYFCASSWTGGYGYTFGSGTRLTVV.